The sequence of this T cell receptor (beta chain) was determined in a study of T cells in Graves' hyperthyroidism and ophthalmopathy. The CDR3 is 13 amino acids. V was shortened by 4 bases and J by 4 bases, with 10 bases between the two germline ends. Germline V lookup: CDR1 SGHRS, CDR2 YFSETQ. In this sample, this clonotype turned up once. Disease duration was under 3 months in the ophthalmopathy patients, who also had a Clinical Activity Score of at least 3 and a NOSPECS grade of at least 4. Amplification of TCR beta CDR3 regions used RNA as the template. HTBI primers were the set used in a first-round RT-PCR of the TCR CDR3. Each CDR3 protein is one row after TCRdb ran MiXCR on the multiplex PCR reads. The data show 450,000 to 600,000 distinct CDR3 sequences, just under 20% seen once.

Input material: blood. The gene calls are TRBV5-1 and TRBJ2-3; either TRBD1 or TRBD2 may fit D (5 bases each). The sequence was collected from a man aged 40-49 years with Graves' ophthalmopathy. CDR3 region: CASSALGADTQYF. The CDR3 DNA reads TGCGCCAGCAGCGCACTGGGGGCAGATACGCAGTATTTT.